The 9 T cell receptor beta chains presented below share a single source sample, sequenced in a study of shared clonotypes between healthy human individuals. Sequencing used immunoSEQ multiplex PCR; TCRdb keeps in-frame clones, though not all of them. The sample has 1,400,000 or so clones, approximately 98.5% seen once. Sequencing was performed on naive CD4+ T cells sorted from blood. As for subset: CD45RA+ positively selected. These receptors came from a man under 40 in good health.

This clone is a singleton in its sample. V usage is TRBV11-3 and J usage is TRBJ2-3; 14 bases map to TRBD2. Germline V gene sequence: CDR1 SGHNT, CDR2 YENEEA. There are 16 residues in the CDR3. V trimming: 5 bases; J trimming: 5 bases; junction bases outside the gene matches: 6. The CDR3 bases are TGTGCCAGCAGCCACCGACTAGCGGGAGGGAGAGATACGCAGTATTTT. This gives the protein CASSHRLAGGRDTQYF. Using reference TRBV11-3 and TRBJ2-3 for the parts outside the CDR3, the full variable domain is EAGVVQSPRYKIIEKKQPVAFWCNPISGHNTLYWYLQNLGQGPELLIRYENEEAVDDSQLPKDRFSAERLKGVDSTLKIQPAELGDSAVYLCASSHRLAGGRDTQYFGPGTRLTVL.

The gene calls are TRBV9 and TRBJ1-1; 9 bases align to TRBD1. The CDR3 is 17 residues long. J lost 4 bases, V lost 1 base, and 11 bases had no gene match. The V gene's germline CDR1 is SGDLS and CDR2 YYNGEE. In DNA form, the CDR3 reads TGTGCCAGCAGCGTAACAGGGGGCGCCCCCTTGAGCACTGAAGCTTTCTTT. Its translation is CASSVTGGAPLSTEAFF.

A word on this clone: Within the sample, other DNA sequences also encode this same CDR3. The V and J genes are TRBV7-6 and TRBJ2-7; possibly TRBD1 or TRBD2 for D (5 bases each). The CDR3 sequence is 14 residues long. CDR1 is SGHVS and CDR2 is FNYEAQ in the germline V gene. Trimming removed 4 bases from V and 0 bases from J, with 10 bases in between. The CDR3 is CASSSRDGSYEQYF. CDR3 DNA: TGTGCCAGCAGCTCACGGGACGGCTCCTACGAGCAGTACTTC.

This clone was seen a single time. At one end the junction does not follow the germline gene, possibly because of a read error. This chain links TRBV27 with TRBJ2-1; 12 bases match TRBD2. Germline CDR1 is MNHEY and CDR2 is SMNVEV (reference sequence). This CDR3 region has 17 residues. CDR3 nucleotides: TGTGCCAGCAGTTTAAAGACTAGCGGGAGTCTTTACATTGAGCAGTTCTTC. Translating it yields CASSLKTSGSLYIEQFF.

The V and J genes are TRBV5-1 and TRBJ2-5; TRBD2 agrees at 9 bases. Germline V gene lookup returns CDR1 SGHRS and CDR2 YFSETQ. CDR3 length: 16 amino acids. Germline trimming cut 2 bases from V and 6 bases from J; bases unmatched to any gene: 11. CDR3 protein: CASSFAGTSSTKTQYF. The CDR3 region has the DNA TGCGCCAGCAGCTTTGCCGGGACTAGCTCCACCAAGACCCAGTACTTC.

The table lists this clone with a count of one. V usage is TRBV21-1 and J usage is TRBJ2-3; TRBD1 was called by the table and not checked on the DNA. TRBV21-1 is described as a pseudogene. This CDR3 has 21 residues. DNA of the CDR3: TGTGCCAGCAGCACATTTCCCCCTGGACAGGGAGGGGGGAATAGCACAGATACGCAGTATTTT. Translating gives CASSTFPPGQGGGNSTDTQYF.

The rearrangement joins TRBV19 to TRBJ1-2, with TRBD1 as a possible D gene (5 bases). Germline V CDR1 and CDR2: LNHDA, SQIVND (reference sequence). The CDR3 totals 13 residues. The V end lost 9 bases, the J end lost 8 bases, and 19 bases lay between the germline ends. In DNA form, the CDR3 reads TGTGCCAGCAACCACGTAGTAGGACAAGGCTACACCTTC. As protein: CASNHVVGQGYTF.

The chain's CDR3 is CASSEFLLNTEAFF. The CDR3 nucleotides read TGCGCCAGCAGTGAGTTCCTCCTGAACACTGAAGCTTTCTTT. J is TRBJ1-1 and V is TRBV10-1; unclear D gene. Germline lookup yields CDR1 WNHNN and CDR2 SYGVQD (reference sequence). Trimming removed 1 base from V and 0 bases from J, with 6 bases in between. The CDR3 loop spans 14 amino acids.

The genes are TRBV4-3 and TRBJ1-5; the D gene is possibly TRBD1 (6 bases). CDR3 length: 15 amino acids. Germline CDR1 is LGHNA and CDR2 is YSLEER. V lost 0 bases and J lost 7, with 13 bases in between. The CDR3 protein is CASSQDVTGRQPQHF. CDR3 nucleotides: TGCGCCAGCAGCCAAGATGTTACAGGGCGGCAGCCCCAGCATTTT.